The text below deals with one T cell receptor beta chain. The antigen it recognizes is unknown. No per-base quality is available; no much larger clone lies one base away. The junction shows trimming of 2 bases on V and 8 bases on J, plus 14 bases between the germline ends. The CDR3 measures 14 amino acids from cysteine to phenylalanine. CDR3 DNA is the only sequence kept; it has 42 bases, read in frame from the first base. The CDR1 and CDR2 encoded by the germline V gene are SGHDT and YYEEEE. Genomic DNA was extracted from sorted cells for sequencing of the TCRbeta CDR3 region. The immunoSEQ Assay was used to sequence the TCRbeta CDR3 regions. What TCRdb holds here is the immuneACCESS table cut down to in-frame rearrangements. Part of the clones is not present; checked against another copy, under half of the missing clones reflect an unresolved V gene, and the others are unexplained. Across this sample there are tens of thousands of clones, with around 84% seen only once. In total, the top ten clones hold roughly 6.3% of the sample.

The entry originates in a study of OX40 agonist ivuxolimab in advanced cancers. Notes on the research overall: Ivuxolimab was an agonistic, fully human IgG2 monoclonal antibody directed against OX40 (CD134), a costimulatory receptor. Of the approximately 53 patients in dose escalation, about 20 had hepatocellular carcinoma, some 15 had melanoma, 9 had renal cell carcinoma and 9 had head and neck cancer. Intravenous ivuxolimab was administered to patients every 2 weeks at six dose levels: 0.01, 0.1, 0.3, 1.5, 3 and 10 mg/kg. Prior anti-PD-1, anti-PD-L1 or anti-CTLA-4 therapy was permitted, and checkpoint inhibitors had been received by about 36% of dose-escalation patients. Partial responses were achieved by three dose-escalation patients, of whom one had hepatocellular carcinoma and two had cutaneous melanoma. The paper covers the monotherapy dose-escalation part of the phase I ivuxolimab trial, which included N of about 51 patients. In the dose-escalation cohort, 75% to 85% of patients were male, and the mean age was roughly 56 years with a range of about 20 to 80. The point of sequencing TCRbeta in the periphery was to test whether ivuxolimab changed TCR sequence diversity and drove clonal T-cell expansion. The research as a whole found: Partial responders in the 0.1-3.0 mg/kg groups had among the lowest normalized peripheral clonal expansion, especially among CD8+ T cells. Which antigens the clonally expanded peripheral T cells were specific for was not determined. At doses of 0.1 to 3.0 mg/kg, clonal expansion of both CD4+ and CD8+ blood T cells was observed from baseline to week 6. Low levels of normalized T-cell clonal expansion were also shown by some nonresponding patients. After ivuxolimab, expanded clones were on average more numerous among CD8+ T cells than among CD4+ T cells.

The trial excluded patients who had a history of autoimmune disease or were on systemic immunosuppression. Peripheral blood for TCR sequencing was drawn from every dose cohort at baseline, at cycle 4 day 1 and at cycle 7 day 1. The samples were drawn from a first-in-human, open-label, multicenter phase I dose-escalation trial of ivuxolimab. Adults with locally advanced or metastatic melanoma, renal cell, hepatocellular, or head and neck squamous cell carcinoma were enrolled in the trial. Before TCR sequencing, CD4+ T cells and CD8+ T cells from peripheral blood were sorted into separate populations.

Recombination connected TRBV5-6 to TRBJ1-3; D gene: possibly TRBD1, on 6 matching bases. Specimen: CD4+ or CD8+ T cells sorted from blood, collected in a trial of the OX40 agonist ivuxolimab. This receptor was taken from an adult with an advanced solid tumor such as melanoma, head and neck, liver or kidney cancer. The nucleotide sequence is TGTGCCAGCAGCTTCTACAGGGTAACGGACACCATATATTTT. Its protein reads: CASSFYRVTDTIYF.